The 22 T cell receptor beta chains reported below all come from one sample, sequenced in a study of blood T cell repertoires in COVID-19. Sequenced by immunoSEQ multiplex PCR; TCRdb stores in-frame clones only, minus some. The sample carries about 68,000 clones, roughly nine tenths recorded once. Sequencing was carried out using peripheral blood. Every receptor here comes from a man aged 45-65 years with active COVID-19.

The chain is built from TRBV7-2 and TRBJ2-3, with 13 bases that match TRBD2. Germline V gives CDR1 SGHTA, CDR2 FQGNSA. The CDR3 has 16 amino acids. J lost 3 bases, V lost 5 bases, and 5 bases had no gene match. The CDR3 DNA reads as TGTGCCAGCAGCCATCGGACTAGCGGGGGTACAGATACGCAGTATTTT. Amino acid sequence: CASSHRTSGGTDTQYF.

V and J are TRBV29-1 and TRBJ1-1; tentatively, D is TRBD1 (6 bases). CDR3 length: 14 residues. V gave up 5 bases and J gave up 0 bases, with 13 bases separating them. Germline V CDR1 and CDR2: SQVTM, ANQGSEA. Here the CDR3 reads CSVMSTGLNTEAFF. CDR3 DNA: TGCAGCGTTATGTCGACAGGTTTGAACACTGAAGCTTTCTTT. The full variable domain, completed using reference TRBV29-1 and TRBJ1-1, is SAVISQKPSRDICQRGTSLTIQCQVDSQVTMMFWYRQQPGQSLTLIATANQGSEATYESGFVIDKFPISRPNLTFSTLTVSNMSPEDSSIYLCSVMSTGLNTEAFFGQGTRLTVV.

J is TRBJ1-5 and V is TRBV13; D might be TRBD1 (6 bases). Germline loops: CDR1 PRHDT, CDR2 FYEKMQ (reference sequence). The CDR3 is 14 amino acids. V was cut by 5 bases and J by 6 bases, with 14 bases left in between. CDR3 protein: CASSQGHLGQPQHF. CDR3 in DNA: TGTGCCAGCAGCCAGGGACACCTCGGTCAGCCCCAGCATTTT. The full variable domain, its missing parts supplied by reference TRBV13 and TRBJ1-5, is AAGVIQSPRHLIKEKRETATLKCYPIPRHDTVYWYQQGPGQDPQFLISFYEKMQSDKGSIPDRFSAQQFSDYHSELNMSSLELGDSALYFCASSQGHLGQPQHFGDGTRLSIL.

The DNA of the CDR3 is TGTGCCAGCAGCGTAGGACAAATGAGCACAGATACGCAGTATTTT. Protein sequence: CASSVGQMSTDTQYF. The chain links TRBV9 to TRBJ2-3, with no clear D. The CDR3 is made up of 15 amino acids. V was cut by 0 bases and J by 0 bases, with 8 bases left in between. The V gene's germline CDR1 is SGDLS and CDR2 YYNGEE.

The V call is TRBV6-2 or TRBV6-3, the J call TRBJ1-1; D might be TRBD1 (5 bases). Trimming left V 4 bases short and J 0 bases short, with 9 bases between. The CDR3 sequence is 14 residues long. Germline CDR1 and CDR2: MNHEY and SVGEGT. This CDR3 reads CASSWGDLNTEAFF. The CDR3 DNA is TGTGCCAGCAGTTGGGGGGATTTGAACACTGAAGCTTTCTTT.

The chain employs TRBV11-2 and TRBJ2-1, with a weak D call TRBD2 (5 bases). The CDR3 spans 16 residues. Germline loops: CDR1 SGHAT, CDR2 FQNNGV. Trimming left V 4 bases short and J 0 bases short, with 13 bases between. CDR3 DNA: TGTGCCAGCAGCTCGAGACCTACTAGCTCCTACAATGAGCAGTTCTTC. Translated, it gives CASSSRPTSSYNEQFF.

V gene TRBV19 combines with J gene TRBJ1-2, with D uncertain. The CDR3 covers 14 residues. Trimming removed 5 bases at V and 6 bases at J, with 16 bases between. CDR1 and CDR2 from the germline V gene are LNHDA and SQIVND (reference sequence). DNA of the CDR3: TGTGCCAGTAGTTTACGGGTACGATCCGATGGCTACACCTTC. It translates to CASSLRVRSDGYTF.

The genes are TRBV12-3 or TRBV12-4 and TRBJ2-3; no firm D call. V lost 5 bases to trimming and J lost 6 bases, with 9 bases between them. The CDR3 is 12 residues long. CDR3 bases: TGTGCCAGCAGTCTTCAGGCGGATACGCAGTATTTT. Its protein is CASSLQADTQYF.

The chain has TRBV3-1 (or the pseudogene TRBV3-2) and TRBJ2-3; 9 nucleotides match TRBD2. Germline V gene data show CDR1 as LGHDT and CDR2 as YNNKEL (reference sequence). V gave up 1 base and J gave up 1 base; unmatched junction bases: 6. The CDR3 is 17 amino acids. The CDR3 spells CASSQGLAGQRTDTQYF. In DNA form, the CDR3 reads TGTGCCAGCAGCCAAGGGCTAGCGGGGCAGCGCACAGATACGCAGTATTTT.

The CDR3 here is CASSFSGQGGSPLHF. The CDR3 coding sequence is TGTGCCAGCAGCTTCAGCGGACAGGGTGGTTCACCCCTCCACTTT. V is TRBV3-1 (or the pseudogene TRBV3-2) and J is TRBJ1-6, with 8 bases aligning to TRBD1. The V segment lost 5 bases and the J segment 9 bases; nucleotides outside the gene matches: 9. CDR1 and CDR2 (germline): LGHDT, YNNKEL (reference sequence). The CDR3 totals 15 residues.

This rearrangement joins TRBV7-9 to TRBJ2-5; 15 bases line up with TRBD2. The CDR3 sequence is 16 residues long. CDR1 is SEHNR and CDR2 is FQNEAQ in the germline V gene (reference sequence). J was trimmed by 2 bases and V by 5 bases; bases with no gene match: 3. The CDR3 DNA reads TGTGCCAGCAGCAAGGGGACTAGCGGGGGGCAAGAGACCCAGTACTTC. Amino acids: CASSKGTSGGQETQYF.

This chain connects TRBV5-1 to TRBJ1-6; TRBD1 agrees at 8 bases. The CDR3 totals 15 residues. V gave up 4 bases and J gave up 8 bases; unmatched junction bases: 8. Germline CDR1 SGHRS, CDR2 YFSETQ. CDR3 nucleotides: TGCGCCAGCAGCCCACGGACAGGGCTGGATTCACCCCTCCACTTT. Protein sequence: CASSPRTGLDSPLHF.

The CDR3 DNA sequence: TGTGCTAGTGGTTTGGACAGGGTATTTGGAGATACGCAGTATTTT. This encodes CASGLDRVFGDTQYF. The V call is TRBV12-5, the J call TRBJ2-3, with a tentative D call TRBD1 (6 bases). The CDR3 runs to 15 residues. V dropped 1 base and J dropped 5 bases, with 13 bases sitting between them. Germline-derived CDR1 and CDR2 are LGHNT and FRNRAP. The full variable domain, in which reference TRBV12-5 and TRBJ2-3 provide the parts outside the CDR3, is DARVTQTPRHKVTEMGQEVTMRCQPILGHNTVFWYRQTMMQGLELLAYFRNRAPLDDSGMPKDRFSAEMPDATLATLKIQPSEPRDSAVYFCASGLDRVFGDTQYFGPGTRLTVL.

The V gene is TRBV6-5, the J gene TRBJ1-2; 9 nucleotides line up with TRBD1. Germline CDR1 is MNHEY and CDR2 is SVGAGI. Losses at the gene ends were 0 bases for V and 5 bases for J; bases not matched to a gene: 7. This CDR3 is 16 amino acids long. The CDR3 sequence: CASSYSTGGRGYGYTF. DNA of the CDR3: TGTGCCAGCAGTTACTCGACAGGGGGACGCGGGTATGGCTACACCTTC.

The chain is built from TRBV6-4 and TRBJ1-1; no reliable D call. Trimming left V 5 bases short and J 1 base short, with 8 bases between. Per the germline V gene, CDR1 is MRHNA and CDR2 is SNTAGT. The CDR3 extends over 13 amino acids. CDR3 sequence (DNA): TGTGCCAGCAGTTCTATTCCGAACACTGAAGCTTTCTTT. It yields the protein CASSSIPNTEAFF.

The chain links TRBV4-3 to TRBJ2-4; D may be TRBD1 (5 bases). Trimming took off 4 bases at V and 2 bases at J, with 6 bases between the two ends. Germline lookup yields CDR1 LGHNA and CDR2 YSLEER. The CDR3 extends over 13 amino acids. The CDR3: CASSPGTKNIQYF. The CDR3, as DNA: TGCGCCAGCAGCCCAGGGACCAAAAACATTCAGTACTTC.

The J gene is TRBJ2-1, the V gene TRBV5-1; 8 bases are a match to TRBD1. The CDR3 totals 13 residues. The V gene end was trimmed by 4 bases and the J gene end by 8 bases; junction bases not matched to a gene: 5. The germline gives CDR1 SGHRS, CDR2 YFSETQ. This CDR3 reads CASSRTGSDEQFF. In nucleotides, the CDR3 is TGCGCCAGCAGCCGGACAGGGTCCGATGAGCAGTTCTTC.

CDR3 in DNA: TGTGCCAGCAGTGCTGCCCCCGGGACAGGGGGCGCGAATTCACCCCTCCACTTT. Translation: CASSAAPGTGGANSPLHF. The chain recombines TRBV6-1 with TRBJ1-6, with 12 bases fitting TRBD1. CDR1 is MNHNS and CDR2 is SASEGT in the germline V gene. V trimming: 4 bases; J trimming: 7 bases; junction bases outside the gene matches: 11. CDR3 length equals 18 residues.

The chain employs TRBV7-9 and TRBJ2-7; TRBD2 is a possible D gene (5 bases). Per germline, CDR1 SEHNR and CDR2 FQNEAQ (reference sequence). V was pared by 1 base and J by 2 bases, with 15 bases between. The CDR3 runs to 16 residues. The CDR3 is CASSLGGLASAYEQYF. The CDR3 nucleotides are TGTGCCAGCAGCTTAGGAGGGCTAGCATCGGCCTACGAGCAGTACTTC.

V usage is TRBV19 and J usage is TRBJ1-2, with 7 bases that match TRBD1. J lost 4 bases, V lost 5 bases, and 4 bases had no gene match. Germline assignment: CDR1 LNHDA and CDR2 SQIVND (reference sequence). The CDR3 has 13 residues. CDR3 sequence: CASSVGTVYGYTF. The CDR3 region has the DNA TGTGCCAGTAGTGTTGGGACAGTCTATGGCTACACCTTC.

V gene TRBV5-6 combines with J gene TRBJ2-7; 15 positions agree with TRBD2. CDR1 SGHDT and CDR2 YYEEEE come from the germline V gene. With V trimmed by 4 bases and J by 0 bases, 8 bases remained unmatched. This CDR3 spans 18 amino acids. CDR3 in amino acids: CASSPGLAGGKGSYEQYF. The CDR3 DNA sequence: TGTGCCAGCAGCCCGGGACTAGCGGGGGGCAAAGGCTCCTACGAGCAGTACTTC. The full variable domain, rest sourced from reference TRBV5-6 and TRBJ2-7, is DAGVTQSPTHLIKTRGQQVTLRCSPKSGHDTVSWYQQALGQGPQFIFQYYEEEERQRGNFPDRFSGHQFPNYSSELNVNALLLGDSALYLCASSPGLAGGKGSYEQYFGPGTRLTVT.

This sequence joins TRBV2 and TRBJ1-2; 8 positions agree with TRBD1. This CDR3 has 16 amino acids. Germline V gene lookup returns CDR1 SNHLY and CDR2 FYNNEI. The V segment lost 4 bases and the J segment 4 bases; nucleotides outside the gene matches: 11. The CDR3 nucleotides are TGTGCCAGCAGTGTCGCCCAGGGGGCTCCACCCTATGGCTACACCTTC. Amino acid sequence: CASSVAQGAPPYGYTF.